Listed below are T cell receptor beta chains from one sample, sequenced in a study of blood T cell repertoires in COVID-19. Produced via immunoSEQ multiplex PCR; TCRdb's table is partial and in-frame only. The data contain roughly 120,000 clones, approximately 80% of them singletons. The material sequenced was peripheral blood. The receptors shown here come from a man aged 70-80 years with acute or convalescent COVID-19. Both conserved end residues are part of each CDR3.

TRBV6-5	TRBJ2-4	CATDPGRGRQYF
TRBV19	TRBJ2-3	CASSGQGGDTQYF
TRBV4-1	TRBJ1-1	CASSQDPGQGAWEAFF
TRBV19	TRBJ2-7	CASSISGFSGYEQYF
TRBV6-1	TRBJ2-3	CASSEFPLAGASTDTQYF
TRBV6-1	TRBJ1-3	CASSEGTGFTYGNTIYF
TRBV4-1	TRBJ2-3	CASSLLLGGAGTYTDTQYF
TRBV18	TRBJ2-6	CASSPRTSGGATGANVLTF
TRBV28	TRBJ1-3	CASSLLGSGGNTIYF
TRBV5-1	TRBJ2-2	CASSEGLAAGELFF
TRBV14	TRBJ1-6	CASSHPRWNGDNSPLHF
TRBV12-3/TRBV12-4	TRBJ1-2	CASSPTNYGYTF
TRBV6-6	TRBJ1-4	CASSYRSNEKLFF
TRBV5-1	TRBJ2-7	CASSYEGQGAKQYF
TRBV2	TRBJ1-2	CASSERTGSRGYTF
TRBV7-2	TRBJ2-7	CASSRDRFSYEQYF
TRBV5-1	TRBJ2-2	CASSPPGQGATDTGELFF
TRBV28	TRBJ1-2	CASSFYRVEGYTF
TRBV5-6	TRBJ1-2	CASSFGNSNYGYTF
TRBV28	TRBJ1-6	CASSLGLQNSPLHF
TRBV3-1/TRBV3-2	TRBJ2-2	CASSQFRLAGGRTGELFF
TRBV6-5	TRBJ1-3	CASKEWGAGNTIYF
TRBV11-2	TRBJ2-1	CASSLARTNGEQFF
TRBV4-2	TRBJ2-3	CASSQDSPSGGPDTQYF
TRBV19	TRBJ1-6	CASSLRDSYSPLHF
TRBV9	TRBJ1-2	CASSVQGDSGYTF
TRBV2	TRBJ2-2	CASTLSFTNTGELFF
TRBV14	TRBJ2-7	CASSQGLAGDEQYF
TRBV6-1	TRBJ2-2	CASSDGGALNTGELFF
TRBV3-1/TRBV3-2	TRBJ2-3	CASSQIAGRDTQYF
TRBV19	TRBJ1-2	CASKEGYGYTF
TRBV2	TRBJ1-3	CASSGQGNSGNTIYF
TRBV5-8	TRBJ2-2	CASTSGGHTGELFF
TRBV5-4	TRBJ1-1	CASSHGQGATEAFF
TRBV29-1	TRBJ2-1	CSVDPPSGGGNEQFF
TRBV2	TRBJ1-6	CASRETRALRSPLHF
TRBV5-5	TRBJ1-2	CASSPGKGRGYGYTF
TRBV30	TRBJ2-7	CAWSPTGVPYEQYF
TRBV6-1	TRBJ1-3	CASSEVASGNTIYF
TRBV3-1/TRBV3-2	TRBJ1-2	CASSLYSGQSYGYTF
TRBV12-5	TRBJ2-5	CASGTTSGGARETQYF
TRBV7-9	TRBJ2-7	CASSPRVPRDYEQYF
TRBV9	TRBJ2-1	CASSAGQGGDEQFF
TRBV6-1	TRBJ1-2	CASSEALREDYGYTF
TRBV15	TRBJ2-7	CATSRSRTSGGYEQYF
TRBV3-1/TRBV3-2	TRBJ2-7	CASSPGAGSYEQYF
TRBV5-1	TRBJ2-5	CASSRRAPGQETQYF
TRBV5-1	TRBJ1-1	CASSLAGVGGTEAFF
TRBV7-3	TRBJ2-2	CASSLGTGTGELFF
TRBV5-4	TRBJ2-7	CASSISGGRHYEQYF
TRBV5-1	TRBJ1-2	CASSLGETRSYGYTF
TRBV6-5	TRBJ1-1	CASGDSLNTEAFF
TRBV5-1	TRBJ1-1	CASSLGTALNTEAFF
TRBV3-1/TRBV3-2	TRBJ1-2	CASSQGQGAIGYTF
TRBV6-5	TRBJ1-5	CASSPGQGFNQPQHF
TRBV7-7	TRBJ2-2	CASSLGVGRVDTGELFF
TRBV5-4	TRBJ2-4	CASSFWQGSSKNIQYF
TRBV5-1	TRBJ1-1	CASSLGRTGQRIEAFF
TRBV28	TRBJ1-4	CASSPFTATNEKLFF